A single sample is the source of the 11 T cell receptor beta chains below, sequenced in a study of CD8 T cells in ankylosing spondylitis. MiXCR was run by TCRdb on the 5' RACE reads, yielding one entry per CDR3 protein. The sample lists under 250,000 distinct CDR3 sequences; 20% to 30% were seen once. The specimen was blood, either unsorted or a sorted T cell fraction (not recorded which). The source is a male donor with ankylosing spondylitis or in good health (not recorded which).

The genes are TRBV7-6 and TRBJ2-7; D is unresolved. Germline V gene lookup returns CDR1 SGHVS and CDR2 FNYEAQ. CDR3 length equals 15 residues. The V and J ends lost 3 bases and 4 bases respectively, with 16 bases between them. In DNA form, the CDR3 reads TGTGCCAGCAGCTTTAGGCCAGGTGAAGGGTACGAGCAGTACTTC. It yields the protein CASSFRPGEGYEQYF.

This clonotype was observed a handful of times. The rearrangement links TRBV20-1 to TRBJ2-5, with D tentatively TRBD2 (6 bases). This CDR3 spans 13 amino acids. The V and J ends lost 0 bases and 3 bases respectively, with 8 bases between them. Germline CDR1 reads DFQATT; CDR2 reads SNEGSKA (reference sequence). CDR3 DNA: TGCAGTGCTAGAGAAGGCGGGGAAGAGACCCAGTACTTC. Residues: CSAREGGEETQYF.

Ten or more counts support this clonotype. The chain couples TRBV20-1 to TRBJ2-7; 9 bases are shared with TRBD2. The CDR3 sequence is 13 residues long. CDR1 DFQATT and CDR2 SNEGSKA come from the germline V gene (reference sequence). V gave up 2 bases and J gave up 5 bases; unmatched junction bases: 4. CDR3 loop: CSARLGLAHEQYF. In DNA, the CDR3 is TGCAGTGCTAGACTGGGACTAGCACACGAGCAGTACTTC.

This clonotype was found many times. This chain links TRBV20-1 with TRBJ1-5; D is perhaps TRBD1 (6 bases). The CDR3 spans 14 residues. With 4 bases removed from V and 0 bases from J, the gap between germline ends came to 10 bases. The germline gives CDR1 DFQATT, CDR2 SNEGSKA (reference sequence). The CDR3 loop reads CSATRGISNQPQHF. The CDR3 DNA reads TGCAGTGCTACCAGGGGTATTAGCAATCAGCCCCAGCATTTT.

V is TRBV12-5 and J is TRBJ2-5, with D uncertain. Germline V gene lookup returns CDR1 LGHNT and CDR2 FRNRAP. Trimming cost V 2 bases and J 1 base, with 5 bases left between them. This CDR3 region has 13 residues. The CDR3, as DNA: TGTGCTAGTGGTTTGACAGTCCAAGAGACCCAGTACTTC. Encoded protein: CASGLTVQETQYF.

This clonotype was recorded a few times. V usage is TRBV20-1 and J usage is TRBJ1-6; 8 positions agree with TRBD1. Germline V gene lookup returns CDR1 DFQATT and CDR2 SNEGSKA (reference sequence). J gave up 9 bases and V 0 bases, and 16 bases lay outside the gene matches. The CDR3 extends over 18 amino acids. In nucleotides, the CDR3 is TGCAGTGCTAGAGATACCTTCCGGCCAACAGGGGGGCGTTCACCCCTCCACTTT. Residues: CSARDTFRPTGGRSPLHF.

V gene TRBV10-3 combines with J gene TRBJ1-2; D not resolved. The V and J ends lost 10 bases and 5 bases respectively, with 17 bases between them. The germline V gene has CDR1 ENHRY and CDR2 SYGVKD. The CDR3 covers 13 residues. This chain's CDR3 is CATSPIIMYGYTF. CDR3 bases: TGTGCCACCTCTCCGATAATTATGTATGGCTACACCTTC.

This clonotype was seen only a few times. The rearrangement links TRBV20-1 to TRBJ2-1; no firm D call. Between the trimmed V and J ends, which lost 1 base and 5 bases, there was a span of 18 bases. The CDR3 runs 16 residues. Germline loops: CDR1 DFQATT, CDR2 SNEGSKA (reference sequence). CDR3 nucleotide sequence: TGCAGTGCTAGAGTTCCTGGTGGGCAGGCGAACAATGAGCAGTTCTTC. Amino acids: CSARVPGGQANNEQFF.

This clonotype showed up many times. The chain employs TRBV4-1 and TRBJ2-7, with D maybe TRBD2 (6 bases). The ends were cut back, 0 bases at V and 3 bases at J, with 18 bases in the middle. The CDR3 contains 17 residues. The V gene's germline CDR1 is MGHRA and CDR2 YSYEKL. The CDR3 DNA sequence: TGCGCCAGCAGCCAAGATCGATTCGGGACTGCAAACTACGAGCAGTACTTC. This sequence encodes CASSQDRFGTANYEQYF.

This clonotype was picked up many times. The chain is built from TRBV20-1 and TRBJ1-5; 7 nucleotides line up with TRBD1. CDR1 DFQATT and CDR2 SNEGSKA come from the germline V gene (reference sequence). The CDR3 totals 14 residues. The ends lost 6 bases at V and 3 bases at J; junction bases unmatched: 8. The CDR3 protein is CSARSGTVNQPQHF. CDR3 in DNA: TGCAGTGCCCGTTCCGGGACAGTCAATCAGCCCCAGCATTTT.

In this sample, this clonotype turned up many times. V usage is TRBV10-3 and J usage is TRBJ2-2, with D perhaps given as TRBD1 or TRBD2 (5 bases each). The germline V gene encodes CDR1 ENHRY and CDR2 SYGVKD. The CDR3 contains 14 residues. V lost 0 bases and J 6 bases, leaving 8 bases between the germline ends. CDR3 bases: TGTGCCATCAGTGAGTCGAGGGGATCCGGGGAGCTGTTTTTT. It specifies CAISESRGSGELFF.